These T cell receptor beta chains were read from a single sample in a study of T cell responses to AZD1222 COVID-19 vaccine. The data were produced by immunoSEQ multiplex PCR, yet TCRdb's version contains in-frame clones alone and is incomplete. The sample yields over 95,000 clones, approximately 90% seen once. This specimen consisted of peripheral blood, obtained on day 0 of AZD1222 vaccination. The receptors shown here come from an adult in good health. Both conserved end residues are part of each CDR3. The D gene is left open where the match is weak. Rows give clone size only sometimes, using once, few, many, or a class for an expanded clone.

TRBJ2-7,.,.,TRBV3-1/TRBV3-2,TGTGCCAGCAGCCTAGGGACCTACGAGCAGTACTTC,CASSLGTYEQYF
TRBJ2-5,TRBD2,.,TRBV5-4,TGTGCCAGCAGCTCCGTAGCGGGCCAAGAGACCCAGTACTTC,CASSSVAGQETQYF
TRBJ2-1,TRBD2,.,TRBV4-1,TGCGCCAGCAGCCAAGTAGGGAGCGGGAACTACAATGAGCAGTTCTTC,CASSQVGSGNYNEQFF
TRBJ2-1,.,.,TRBV9,TGTGCCAGCAGCCTGAGTCAAGGGGGGCAGTTCTTC,CASSLSQGGQFF
TRBJ1-4,.,.,TRBV5-1,TGCGCCAGCAGCCGAGGCGGCCGGGTGGAGTTAGCTAATGAAAAACTGTTTTTT,CASSRGGRVELANEKLFF
TRBJ2-1,TRBD2,once,TRBV19,TGTGCCAGTAGTTCTCAACTAGCGGGGGCGGGCAATGAGCAGTTCTTC,CASSSQLAGAGNEQFF
TRBJ2-1,TRBD2,.,TRBV27,TGTGCCAGCAGTTTGGGACTAGACAATGAGCAGTTCTTC,CASSLGLDNEQFF
TRBJ2-1,TRBD1,.,TRBV19,TGTGCCAGTAGTAGCCAGACAGGGTCCTACAATGAGCAGTTCTTC,CASSSQTGSYNEQFF
TRBJ1-2,.,.,TRBV3-1/TRBV3-2,TGTGCCAGCAGCCAAGAGGGGCATGGCTACACCTTC,CASSQEGHGYTF
TRBJ2-5,.,.,TRBV25-1,TGTGCCAGCAGTGCCCCTTTGGCCGTGGAGACCCAGTACTTC,CASSAPLAVETQYF
TRBJ1-2,.,.,TRBV28,TGTGCCAGCAGTTCTTTCCGAGGAGGGGTCCGCGACTATGGCTACACCTTC,CASSSFRGGVRDYGYTF
TRBJ1-4,.,.,TRBV6-5,TGTGCCAGCGGTTCTGGGGGCGCGCCCAATGAAAAACTGTTTTTT,CASGSGGAPNEKLFF
TRBJ2-3,.,few,TRBV30,TGTGCCTGGAGTTACAGGGCTACAGATACGCAGTATTTT,CAWSYRATDTQYF
TRBJ1-4,.,.,TRBV23-1,TGCGCCAGCAGTCAAGTTCCAGGAGTGTTCGAAAAACTGTTTTTT,CASSQVPGVFEKLFF
TRBJ2-5,.,once,TRBV15,TGTGCCACCAGCCCCCGGGACCCCGCTTTTCGGACCCAGTACTTC,CATSPRDPAFRTQYF
TRBJ1-1,TRBD1,.,TRBV28,TGTGCCAGCAGTTTGTACGGACAGGGCAAGGCTGAAGCTTTCTTT,CASSLYGQGKAEAFF
TRBJ1-1,TRBD1,.,TRBV6-2/TRBV6-3,TGTGCCAGCAGTGGGCCGGGACAGCTAATGAACACTGAAGCTTTCTTT,CASSGPGQLMNTEAFF
TRBJ2-1,.,.,TRBV19,TGTGCCAGTAGTATAAGTGGGCTTCCCTCCTACAATGAGCAGTTCTTC,CASSISGLPSYNEQFF
TRBJ2-1,.,.,TRBV30,TGTGCCTGGAGGTTCTCCGGGGACCTCTACAATGAGCAGTTCTTC,CAWRFSGDLYNEQFF
TRBJ1-4,TRBD1,once,TRBV4-1,TGCGCCAGCAGCCAGGAATGGACAGGGGGCCGTGAAAAACTGTTTTTT,CASSQEWTGGREKLFF
TRBJ1-5,TRBD1,.,TRBV29-1,TGCAGCGTTCGCAGGGGGGATAGCAATCAGCCCCAGCATTTT,CSVRRGDSNQPQHF
TRBJ1-2,TRBD1,.,TRBV7-9,TGTGCCAGCAGTGGGACAGGAAGCTATGGCTACACCTTC,CASSGTGSYGYTF
TRBJ2-7,.,.,TRBV3-1/TRBV3-2,TGTGCCAGCAGCCAAAGGGGTCGGAGGGGCAACGAGCAGTACTTC,CASSQRGRRGNEQYF
TRBJ1-2,.,.,TRBV6-5,TGTGCCAGCAGTTACTCAGAGGGGACTCGTGGCTACACCTTC,CASSYSEGTRGYTF
TRBJ2-5,TRBD2,once,TRBV28,TGTGCCAGCAGACTAGCGGGAGGAGAAGAGACCCAGTACTTC,CASRLAGGEETQYF
TRBJ1-6,.,.,TRBV19,TGTGCCAGTAGTATGAAGACAGGACAAAATTCACCCCTCCACTTT,CASSMKTGQNSPLHF